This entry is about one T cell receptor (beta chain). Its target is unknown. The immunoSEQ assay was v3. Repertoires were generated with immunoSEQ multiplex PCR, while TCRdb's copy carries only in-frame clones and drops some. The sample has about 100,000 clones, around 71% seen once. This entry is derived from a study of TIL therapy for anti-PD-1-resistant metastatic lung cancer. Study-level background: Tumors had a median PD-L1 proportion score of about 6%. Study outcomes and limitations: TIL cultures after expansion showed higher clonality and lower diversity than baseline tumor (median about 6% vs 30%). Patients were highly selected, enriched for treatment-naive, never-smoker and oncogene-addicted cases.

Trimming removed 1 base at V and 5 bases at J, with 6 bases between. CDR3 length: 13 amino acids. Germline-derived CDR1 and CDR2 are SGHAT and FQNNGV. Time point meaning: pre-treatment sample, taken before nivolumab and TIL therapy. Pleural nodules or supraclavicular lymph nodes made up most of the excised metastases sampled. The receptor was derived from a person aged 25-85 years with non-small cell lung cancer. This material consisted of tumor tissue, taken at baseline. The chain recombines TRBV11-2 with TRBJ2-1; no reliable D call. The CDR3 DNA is TGTGCCAGCAGCTTAGTAGCCGACAATGAGCAGTTCTTC. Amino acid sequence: CASSLVADNEQFF.